This TCR beta chain was captured in a study of cytomegalovirus exposure and HLA in healthy donors. The overall study: HLA-typed donors contributed some 85 million unique TCRs, which were held in an early data release.

The study's findings and limits: The likely origin of a cluster of highly shared sequence variants was a sequencing artifact. Solely CMV serostatus was available to characterize immune exposure.

The V gene's germline CDR1 is MNHEY and CDR2 SVGAGI. Trimming pared 2 bases from V and 0 bases from J, leaving 7 bases between. The CDR3 contains 15 residues. There were likely unrecorded immune exposures, though donors were nominally healthy when sampled. PCR involved 60 Vbeta and 13 Jbeta primers. Using immunoSEQ multiplex PCR, the repertoire was profiled, and TCRdb retains in-frame clones only, with some absent. This table holds 150,000 or so clones, roughly 65% found once. Of note for this clone: As yet, its antigen is unknown.

The chain joins TRBV6-5 to TRBJ1-4, with a possible D match to TRBD1 (5 bases). Sample: PBMCs. The source is a man younger than 35 in good health and CMV-seropositive. CDR3 protein: CASSYRGSTNEKLFF. Here the CDR3 DNA reads TGTGCCAGCAGTTACAGGGGTTCAACTAATGAAAAACTGTTTTTT.